This T cell receptor beta chain was observed in a study of T cells after yellow fever vaccination. As for the study in general: Fractions containing few cells were prepared with SMART-Seq v4 Ultra Low Input.

This clonotype showed up just a few times. Via MiXCR, TCRdb re-called the 5' RACE reads, giving one row per CDR3 protein. The sample includes approximately 120,000 distinct CDR3 sequences, almost 9% of them seen just once. V lost 0 bases to trimming and J lost 2 bases; unmatched junction nucleotides: 6. The CDR3 spans 15 residues. CDR1 is DFQATT and CDR2 is SNEGSKA in the germline V gene (reference sequence). The material sequenced was CD8+ T cells sorted from PBMCs, taken on the day of the yellow fever booster vaccination. This clonotype was sampled from a man aged 18 to 29 who received the YFV17D yellow fever vaccine. The V and J genes are TRBV20-1 and TRBJ2-7; 8 bases match TRBD2. CDR3 sequence: CSARDPGGAAYEQYF. The DNA of the CDR3 is TGCAGTGCTAGAGATCCGGGAGGGGCCGCCTACGAGCAGTACTTC.